Below, 18 T cell receptor beta chains from the same sample are listed, as sequenced in a study of OX40 agonist ivuxolimab in advanced cancers. Libraries were prepared by immunoSEQ multiplex PCR; TCRdb keeps only in-frame clonotypes and omits some of them. The sample includes 75,000 to 100,000 clones, around 91% seen only once; the top ten take 0.81%. Specimen: CD4+ or CD8+ T cells sorted from blood, collected in a trial of the OX40 agonist ivuxolimab. These receptors were collected from an adult with an advanced solid tumor such as melanoma, head and neck, liver or kidney cancer.

This chain uses TRBV5-1 with TRBJ1-1; D not certain. The CDR3 extends over 15 amino acids. The V and J ends lost 0 bases and 2 bases respectively, with 11 bases between them. Germline loops: CDR1 SGHRS, CDR2 YFSETQ. CDR3 region: CASSLARPENTEAFF. The CDR3 region has the DNA TGCGCCAGCAGCTTGGCCCGCCCGGAAAACACTGAAGCTTTCTTT.

This clone appeared a single time. This chain links TRBV4-2 with TRBJ2-5, with D perhaps TRBD1 (6 bases). The germline gives CDR1 LGHNA, CDR2 YNFKEQ. CDR3 length equals 14 residues. Trimming shortened V by 1 base and J by 4 bases, and 10 bases separated the two germline ends. CDR3 sequence (DNA): TGTGCCAGCAGCCAAGGACAGGACCCAGAGACCCAGTACTTC. This gives the protein CASSQGQDPETQYF.

This chain uses TRBV7-3 with TRBJ2-3, with a tentative D call TRBD2 (6 bases). The CDR3 contains 16 residues. Germline loops: CDR1 SGHTA, CDR2 FQGTGA. Trimming removed 5 bases at V and 2 bases at J, with 17 bases between. CDR3 loop: CASSREGDWTTDTQYF. Here the CDR3 DNA reads TGTGCCAGCAGCCGCGAAGGGGACTGGACCACAGATACGCAGTATTTT.

The V call is TRBV11-3, the J call TRBJ2-1, with D uncertain. Germline values: CDR1 SGHNT, CDR2 YENEEA. This CDR3 has 11 amino acids. The ends were cut back, 0 bases at V and 8 bases at J, with 2 bases in the middle. The CDR3 region has the DNA TGTGCCAGCAGCTTAGAGTATGAGCAGTTCTTC. Translation: CASSLEYEQFF.

The V and J genes are TRBV7-9 and TRBJ2-7; D is uncertain. The germline CDR1 and CDR2 sequences are SEHNR and FQNEAQ (reference sequence). The V and J ends lost 2 bases and 1 base respectively, with 9 bases between them. This CDR3 spans 14 amino acids. CDR3 coding DNA: TGTGCCAGCAGCTTACACGGTGAATCCTACGAGCAGTACTTC. Its protein product is CASSLHGESYEQYF.

This rearrangement joins TRBV7-9 to TRBJ1-1, with 9 bases that match TRBD1. V dropped 5 bases and J dropped 2; count of bases not matched to a gene: 6. The length of the CDR3 is 15 residues. Looked up from germline, CDR1 is SEHNR and CDR2 is FQNEAQ (reference sequence). The CDR3 bases are TGTGCCAGCAGCCTGAGGGACAGGGTAAACACTGAAGCTTTCTTT. It translates to CASSLRDRVNTEAFF. Full variable domain (missing parts from reference TRBV7-9 and TRBJ1-1): DTGVSQNPRHKITKRGQNVTFRCDPISEHNRLYWYRQTLGQGPEFLTYFQNEAQLEKSRLLSDRFSAERPKGSFSTLEIQRTEQGDSAMYLCASSLRDRVNTEAFFGQGTRLTVV.

The chain uses TRBV9 and TRBJ2-7, with TRBD1 identical over 9 bases. After removal of 4 bases from V and 3 bases from J, the junction contained 8 bases not matched to a gene. Germline V gives CDR1 SGDLS, CDR2 YYNGEE. The CDR3 runs 15 residues. The CDR3 here is CASSPSGQGFYEQYF. The CDR3 nucleotides are TGTGCCAGCAGCCCATCGGGACAGGGATTCTACGAGCAGTACTTC.

The V call is TRBV6-6, the J call TRBJ2-7, with TRBD1 matching 9 bases. Germline values: CDR1 MNHNY, CDR2 SVGAGI (reference sequence). The CDR3 sequence is 13 residues long. V lost 4 bases to trimming and J lost 5 bases; unmatched junction nucleotides: 3. The CDR3 DNA sequence: TGTGCCAGCAGTTTCGGACAGGGGAACGAGCAGTACTTC. This gives the protein CASSFGQGNEQYF.

The rearrangement links TRBV7-2 to TRBJ2-3; no definite D call. The germline CDR1 and CDR2 sequences are SGHTA and FQGNSA. The CDR3 length is 14 residues. Between the trimmed V and J ends, which lost 5 bases and 0 bases, there was a span of 9 bases. The CDR3 region has the DNA TGTGCCAGCAGCCGTGACCAGAGCACAGATACGCAGTATTTT. Protein sequence: CASSRDQSTDTQYF.

The chain carries TRBV28 and TRBJ1-2; weak D call: TRBD1 (5 bases). The germline CDR1 and CDR2 sequences are MDHEN and SYDVKM. There are 15 residues in the CDR3. Trimming took off 5 bases at V and 6 bases at J, with 19 bases between the two ends. The DNA for the CDR3 is TGTGCCAGCAGTGAACCCTTGCGGGGGGGACATGGCTACACCTTC. It specifies CASSEPLRGGHGYTF.

The V gene is TRBV11-3, the J gene TRBJ1-2; possibly TRBD1 for D (5 bases). This CDR3 contains 14 residues. Germline CDR1 and CDR2: SGHNT and YENEEA. V was cut by 3 bases and J by 8 bases, with 16 bases left in between. CDR3: CASSLGPNSSGYTF. CDR3 DNA: TGTGCCAGCAGCTTGGGGCCAAATAGCAGCGGCTACACCTTC.

The chain couples TRBV11-1 to TRBJ2-5, with 12 bases that match TRBD1. Germline V CDR1 and CDR2: SGHAT, FQDESV (reference sequence). The ends lost 4 bases at V and 3 bases at J; junction bases unmatched: 6. This CDR3 comprises 16 residues. CDR3 loop: CASSSPGTGGEETQYF. CDR3 in DNA: TGTGCCAGCAGCTCCCCCGGGACAGGGGGCGAAGAGACCCAGTACTTC. The entire variable domain, with the rest obtained from reference TRBV11-1 and TRBJ2-5, is as follows: EAEVAQSPRYKITEKSQAVAFWCDPISGHATLYWYRQILGQGPELLVQFQDESVVDDSQLPKDRFSAERLKGVDSTLKIQPAELGDSAMYLCASSSPGTGGEETQYFGPGTRLLVL.

J is TRBJ1-6 and V is TRBV7-9; TRBD1 matches at 8 bases. CDR1 SEHNR and CDR2 FQNEAQ come from the germline V gene (reference sequence). J lost 10 bases, V lost 0 bases, and 5 bases had no gene match. The CDR3 is 15 amino acids. The CDR3 DNA follows: TGTGCCAGCAGCTTAGCGGTGACAGGGGTCTCACCCCTCCACTTT. Its protein is CASSLAVTGVSPLHF.

This rearrangement joins TRBV4-3 to TRBJ1-2; D perhaps matches TRBD1 (5 bases). V was shortened by 4 bases and J by 4 bases, with 16 bases between the two germline ends. The CDR3 has 15 residues. Germline CDR1 is LGHNA and CDR2 is YSLEER. The CDR3 loop is CASSRERQSLYGYTF. Here the CDR3 DNA reads TGCGCCAGCAGCCGAGAGAGACAGAGCCTCTATGGCTACACCTTC.

This clone was recorded only once. The rearrangement links TRBV10-3 to TRBJ2-7; TRBD2 agrees at 10 bases. J was trimmed by 1 base and V by 4 bases; bases with no gene match: 7. The V gene's germline CDR1 is ENHRY and CDR2 SYGVKD. This CDR3 contains 16 residues. CDR3 amino acids: CAISGLAGIKSYEQYF. The CDR3 region has the DNA TGTGCCATCAGTGGACTAGCGGGCATCAAGTCCTACGAGCAGTACTTC.

This clone is a singleton in its sample. This sequence joins TRBV5-4 and TRBJ2-5; no clear D gene. Germline assignment: CDR1 SGHNT and CDR2 YYREEE (reference sequence). Trimming cost V 1 base and J 8 bases, with 15 bases left between them. The CDR3 runs to 14 residues. The CDR3 sequence: CASSLKQTVVTQYF. In DNA, the CDR3 is TGTGCCAGCAGCTTGAAACAGACCGTGGTAACCCAGTACTTC. Filled out from reference TRBV5-4 and TRBJ2-5, the complete variable domain reads ETGVTQSPTHLIKTRGQQVTLRCSSQSGHNTVSWYQQALGQGPQFIFQYYREEENGRGNFPPRFSGLQFPNYSSELNVNALELDDSALYLCASSLKQTVVTQYFGPGTRLLVL.

Comments on this clone: This sample also contains other DNA sequences that code for the same CDR3. This chain joins TRBV18 and TRBJ1-2; D uncertain. Deletions cut 2 bases from V and 2 bases from J, with 12 bases between. This CDR3 region has 15 residues. CDR1 and CDR2 (germline): KGHSH, LQKENI. CDR3 amino acids: CASSPSGGLNYGYTF. The CDR3 DNA sequence: TGTGCCAGCTCACCATCTGGTGGACTGAACTATGGCTACACCTTC.

The CDR3 reads CARSLAGTYEQYF. The CDR3 DNA follows: TGTGCAAGGAGCCTAGCGGGAACATACGAGCAGTACTTC. The chain recombines TRBV30 with TRBJ2-7; TRBD2 matches 9 bases. Germline V gene sequence: CDR1 GTSNPN, CDR2 SVGIG (reference sequence). The CDR3 has 13 amino acids.